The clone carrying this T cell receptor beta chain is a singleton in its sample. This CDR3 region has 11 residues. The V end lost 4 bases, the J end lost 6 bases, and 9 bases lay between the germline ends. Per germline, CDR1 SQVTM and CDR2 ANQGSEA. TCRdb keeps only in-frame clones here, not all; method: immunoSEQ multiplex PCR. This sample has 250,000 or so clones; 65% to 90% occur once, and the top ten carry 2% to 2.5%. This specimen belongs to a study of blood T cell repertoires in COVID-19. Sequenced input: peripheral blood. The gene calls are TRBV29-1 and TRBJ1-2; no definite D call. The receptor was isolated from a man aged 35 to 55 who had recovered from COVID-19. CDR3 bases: TGCAGCGTTGTGGGTGGAGATGGCTACACCTTC. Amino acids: CSVVGGDGYTF.